This T cell receptor beta chain derives from a study of T-cell reconstitution after alpha-beta-depleted transplantation in children. As regards this clonotype: Its antigen is unknown.

Study results and caveats: Newly generated T cells supplied most T-cell counts and diversity one year post-transplant.

For TCRbeta, the library was prepared with unique molecular identifiers. TCRdb independently ran MiXCR on the PCR reads; one entry per CDR3 protein. The data contain around 580,000 distinct CDR3 sequences, about 23% of them seen just once; the ten biggest clones take up 11% to 15%. This sample comprised PBMCs, mostly from graft donor cells, obtained 360 days after TCRalphabeta/CD19-depleted stem cell transplant. The TCR sequence derives from a boy under two years old who had a stem cell transplant for acute myeloid leukemia, so the T cells may come from the graft donor.

This chain's CDR3 is CASSLAGARGGYTF. The CDR3 region has the DNA TGTGCCAGCAGCTTAGCAGGAGCCCGCGGAGGCTACACCTTC. The gene calls are TRBV7-2 and TRBJ1-2; D is unclear. V lost 0 bases to trimming and J lost 8 bases, with 13 bases between them. Germline V gives CDR1 SGHTA, CDR2 FQGNSA. This CDR3 contains 14 residues. Complete variable domain (other parts from reference TRBV7-2 and TRBJ1-2): GAGVSQSPSNKVTEKGKDVELRCDPISGHTALYWYRQSLGQGLEFLIYFQGNSAPDKSGLPSDRFSAERTGGSVSTLTIQRTQQEDSAVYLCASSLAGARGGYTFGSGTRLTVV.